These 31 T cell receptor beta chains came from one sample sequenced in a study of T cells in Graves' hyperthyroidism and ophthalmopathy. The source material, RNA transcripts, was used to amplify TCR beta CDR3 regions. TCR CDR3 underwent first-round RT-PCR with the HTBI primer set. Using its own MiXCR run on the multiplex PCR reads, TCRdb lists one record per CDR3 protein. The sample contains 480,000 or so distinct CDR3 sequences, 40% to 50% of which appear only once. Sample: peripheral blood or thyroid tissue (not recorded which). The receptors shown here come from an adult woman with Graves' disease, either hyperthyroidism or ophthalmopathy (not recorded which).

This chain connects TRBV28 to TRBJ1-5, with a tentative D call TRBD1 (5 bases). Looked up from germline, CDR1 is MDHEN and CDR2 is SYDVKM. The CDR3 loop spans 15 amino acids. Trimming removed 2 bases at V and 3 bases at J, with 11 bases between. The CDR3 nucleotides read TGTGCCAGCAGTTTAGGGGGTTATAACAATCAGCCCCAGCATTTT. It codes for CASSLGGYNNQPQHF.

CDR3 sequence: CASSSVTRGRSYEQYF. CDR3 nucleotide sequence: TGTGCCAGCAGTTCCGTGACAAGGGGGAGATCCTACGAGCAGTACTTC. The chain recombines TRBV6-2 or TRBV6-3 with TRBJ2-7, with a weak D call TRBD1 (6 bases). The CDR3 is made up of 16 amino acids. The V and J ends lost 4 bases and 1 base respectively, with 17 bases between them. Germline V gives CDR1 MNHEY, CDR2 SVGEGT.

This clonotype was detected ten times or more. V usage is TRBV6-6 and J usage is TRBJ1-5; the D is unclear. Trimming shortened V by 7 bases and J by 6 bases, and 16 bases separated the two germline ends. CDR1 is MNHNY and CDR2 is SVGAGI in the germline V gene (reference sequence). There are 14 residues in the CDR3. The CDR3 DNA is TGTGCCAGCACTTTACTCGGGGAGGGTCAGCCCCAGCATTTT. It codes for CASTLLGEGQPQHF.

With respect to this clonotype: The junction departs from the called germline gene at one end, perhaps through a read error. The chain joins TRBV29-1 to TRBJ2-7; TRBD1 is a possible D gene (6 bases). CDR1 is SQVTM and CDR2 is ANQGSEA in the germline V gene. This CDR3 contains 13 residues. The CDR3 DNA sequence: TGCAGCGTTGATATGGGGGCGGCCGGGGAGCTGTACTTC. Translating gives CSVDMGAAGELYF.

The chain has TRBV15 and TRBJ1-1; D gene ambiguous. The germline CDR1 and CDR2 sequences are LNHNV and YYDKDF (reference sequence). The CDR3 sequence is 12 residues long. V was pared by 0 bases and J by 9 bases, with 8 bases between. The CDR3 region is CATSRDSLKAFF. CDR3 DNA sequence: TGTGCCACCAGCAGAGATAGTCTTAAAGCTTTCTTT.

This clonotype has more than one count but fewer than ten. The chain links TRBV3-1 to TRBJ1-1; TRBD1 is a possible D gene (5 bases). The germline gives CDR1 LGHDT, CDR2 YNNKEL (reference sequence). Deletions cut 2 bases from V and 1 base from J, with 8 bases between. CDR3 length equals 14 residues. The CDR3 bases are TGTGCCAGCAGCCAATACGACAGGAACACTGAAGCTTTCTTT. Translated, it gives CASSQYDRNTEAFF. Supplemented by reference TRBV3-1 and TRBJ1-1, the full variable domain reads DTAVSQTPKYLVTQMGNDKSIKCEQNLGHDTMYWYKQDSKKFLKIMFSYNNKELIINETVPNRFSPKSPDKAHLNLHINSLELGDSAVYFCASSQYDRNTEAFFGQGTRLTVV.

This clonotype has ten or more counts. The chain's CDR3 is CASSRGRHGRNQPQHF. The CDR3 coding sequence is TGTGCCAGCAGCCGGGGCCGACACGGGCGCAATCAGCCCCAGCATTTT. The genes are TRBV6-5 and TRBJ1-5; TRBD1 might be the D (5 bases). Germline loops: CDR1 MNHEY, CDR2 SVGAGI. The V and J ends lost 6 bases and 2 bases respectively, with 17 bases between them. This CDR3 has 16 amino acids.

This clonotype was seen only a few times. The V gene is TRBV10-3, the J gene TRBJ1-2, with unresolved D. Germline lookup yields CDR1 ENHRY and CDR2 SYGVKD. V lost 4 bases and J 3 bases, leaving 6 bases between the germline ends. The CDR3 length is 12 residues. CDR3 DNA sequence: TGTGCCATCAGTGGGGATGACTATGGCTACACCTTC. Translated: CAISGDDYGYTF.

This clonotype was detected many times. V is TRBV7-8 and J is TRBJ2-7; D is ambiguous. Looked up from germline, CDR1 is SGHVS and CDR2 is FQNEAQ. This CDR3 has 13 amino acids. The ends were cut back, 1 base at V and 3 bases at J, with 7 bases in the middle. In nucleotides, the CDR3 is TGTGCCAGCAGCTTAGTTGGCGGCTACGAGCAGTACTTC. It translates to CASSLVGGYEQYF.

J is TRBJ2-5 and V is TRBV7-9; 7 bases agree with TRBD1. CDR1 is SEHNR and CDR2 is FQNEAQ in the germline V gene (reference sequence). The CDR3 is 15 amino acids. The J segment lost 1 base and the V segment lost 7 bases, leaving 9 bases of the junction unmatched. Here the CDR3 DNA reads TGTGCCAGCAACCTCAACGGACAGGTCCAAGAGACCCAGTACTTC. Protein: CASNLNGQVQETQYF.

The chain recombines TRBV7-3 with TRBJ2-5, with D maybe TRBD2 (5 bases). Germline lookup yields CDR1 SGHTA and CDR2 FQGTGA. The length of the CDR3 is 15 residues. V lost 5 bases, J lost 5 bases, and 18 bases lay in between. CDR3 in amino acids: CASSGTRDVRETQYF. The CDR3 nucleotides read TGTGCCAGCAGCGGAACTAGGGATGTGCGGGAGACCCAGTACTTC.

The J gene is TRBJ2-5, the V gene TRBV19; maybe TRBD2 (5 bases). CDR3 size: 13 residues. V was trimmed by 6 bases and J by 2 bases, leaving 10 bases between them. Germline-derived CDR1 and CDR2 are LNHDA and SQIVND (reference sequence). In nucleotides, the CDR3 is TGTGCCAGTAGCGGCCAGCGGCAAGAGACCCAGTACTTC. Protein: CASSGQRQETQYF.

The chain links TRBV25-1 to TRBJ1-2, with a possible D match to TRBD1 (5 bases). CDR1 and CDR2 (germline): MGHDK, SYGVNS. Between the trimmed V and J ends, which lost 11 bases and 8 bases, there was a span of 15 bases. The CDR3 spans 11 residues. This CDR3 reads CAWGRSLGYTF. The CDR3 DNA reads as TGTGCCTGGGGACGGTCATTGGGCTACACCTTC.

This clonotype was detected ten times or more. This chain joins TRBV6-1 and TRBJ1-6, with 9 nucleotides matching TRBD1. Trimming at V came to 3 bases and at J to 7 bases, leaving 4 bases not matched to a gene. The CDR3 sequence is 15 residues long. Germline assignment: CDR1 MNHNS and CDR2 SASEGT. This chain's CDR3 is CASSDVGQGNSPLHF. The DNA of the CDR3 is TGTGCCAGCAGTGACGTTGGACAGGGGAATTCACCCCTCCACTTT.

The rearrangement joins TRBV5-4 to TRBJ1-6; D is uncertain. The CDR3 runs to 13 residues. The V and J ends lost 4 bases and 11 bases respectively, with 13 bases between them. The germline gives CDR1 SGHNT, CDR2 YYREEE (reference sequence). CDR3 coding DNA: TGTGCCAGCAGCGTCGAGGGCGGCCCACCCCTCCACTTT. Its protein product is CASSVEGGPPLHF.

This clonotype was recorded many times. The gene calls are TRBV20-1 and TRBJ1-2, with 8 bases identical to TRBD1. Losses at the gene ends were 5 bases for V and 8 bases for J; bases not matched to a gene: 13. The germline V gene encodes CDR1 DFQATT and CDR2 SNEGSKA (reference sequence). This CDR3 has 14 amino acids. The CDR3 DNA reads TGCAGTGCTCCCCGGGAGCAGGGGGCGCGGGGCTACACCTTC. Encoded protein: CSAPREQGARGYTF.

This clonotype was recorded only once. The J gene is TRBJ1-2, the V gene TRBV2; tentative D call: TRBD1 (5 bases). Germline CDR1 SNHLY, CDR2 FYNNEI. The CDR3 has 14 residues. Between the trimmed V and J ends, which lost 5 bases and 1 base, there was a span of 11 bases. CDR3 DNA: TGTGCCAGCAGTTGGGCAGGGCTTAACTATGGCTACACCTTC. It specifies CASSWAGLNYGYTF.

This clonotype was seen a few times. Given a much more abundant clone one base away, this may be a read error. CDR3 amino acids: CASSQGLAGSLRETQYF. CDR3 coding DNA: TGTGCCAGCAGCCAGGGACTAGCGGGAAGTTTACGGGAGACCCAGTACTTC. This sequence joins TRBV7-2 and TRBJ2-5, with 13 bases that match TRBD2. Looked up from germline, CDR1 is SGHTA and CDR2 is FQGNSA. The CDR3 covers 17 residues. The junction had 11 bases not matched to a gene; V was cut back by 5 bases and J by 5 bases.

The chain employs TRBV7-6 and TRBJ2-7, with D perhaps TRBD2 (5 bases). Trimming cost V 4 bases and J 7 bases, with 14 bases left between them. CDR3 length: 13 residues. CDR1 SGHVS and CDR2 FNYEAQ come from the germline V gene. The CDR3 DNA sequence: TGTGCCAGCAGCTCTACCATCGGGGAAGAGCAGTACTTC. Amino acid sequence: CASSSTIGEEQYF.

This clonotype was detected ten times or more. The rearrangement links TRBV4-2 to TRBJ1-5, with 7 bases identical to TRBD1. V was pared by 1 base and J by 7 bases, with 13 bases of the junction left unmatched. This CDR3 is 17 amino acids long. Germline V gene data show CDR1 as LGHNA and CDR2 as YNFKEQ. CDR3 sequence reads: CASSQVEGASLGQPQHF. As DNA, the CDR3 is TGTGCCAGCAGCCAAGTTGAGGGGGCCTCCCTGGGACAGCCCCAGCATTTT.

This rearrangement joins TRBV24-1 to TRBJ1-2, with D possibly being TRBD1 (5 bases). Germline V gives CDR1 KGHDR, CDR2 SFDVKD. The CDR3 is made up of 12 amino acids. Trimming removed 6 bases from V and 6 bases from J, with 10 bases in between. In DNA form, the CDR3 reads TGTGCCACCAGTCCCGGGGACGATGGCTACACCTTC. It encodes CATSPGDDGYTF.

There are a few counts of this clonotype. This sequence joins TRBV6-5 and TRBJ2-7, with 12 bases that match TRBD2. The CDR3 totals 16 residues. Trimming removed 5 bases from V and 2 bases from J; junction bases left unmatched: 7. CDR1 MNHEY and CDR2 SVGAGI come from the germline V gene. CDR3 in amino acids: CASSGPLAGGTYEQYF. The CDR3 bases are TGTGCCAGCAGTGGCCCACTAGCGGGAGGTACCTACGAGCAGTACTTC.

The rearrangement links TRBV29-1 to TRBJ2-7; 7 nucleotides agree with TRBD1. The CDR3 runs 13 residues. V lost 1 base and J lost 7; bases outside the gene matches: 7. The germline CDR1 and CDR2 sequences are SQVTM and ANQGSEA. The CDR3 bases are TGCAGCGTTGAAGGGACAGGATCGTTGGAGCAGTACTTC. It specifies CSVEGTGSLEQYF.

CDR3 in amino acids: CASSSRDREDYEQYF. In DNA form, the CDR3 reads TGTGCCAGCAGCTCCCGGGACAGGGAGGACTACGAGCAGTACTTC. The genes are TRBV11-1 and TRBJ2-7; TRBD1 aligns across 9 bases. The CDR3 is 15 residues long. From germline, CDR1 is SGHAT and CDR2 FQDESV (reference sequence). The V segment lost 4 bases and the J segment 3 bases; nucleotides outside the gene matches: 7.

The CDR3 here is CAPTSGEETQYF. The DNA for the CDR3 is TGTGCCCCGACTAGCGGGGAAGAGACCCAGTACTTC. This chain links TRBV25-1 with TRBJ2-5, with 11 bases matching TRBD2. J lost 3 bases, V lost 11 bases, and 2 bases had no gene match. Germline CDR1 reads MGHDK; CDR2 reads SYGVNS. The CDR3 extends over 12 amino acids.

The chain links TRBV6-5 to TRBJ1-4, with a possible D match to TRBD1 (6 bases). CDR1 and CDR2 from the germline V gene are MNHEY and SVGAGI. Trimming pared 5 bases from V and 6 bases from J, leaving 16 bases between. The CDR3 is 15 residues long. The CDR3 is CASSLPGGAYEKLFF. The CDR3 DNA reads TGTGCCAGCAGTCTTCCCGGGGGGGCGTATGAAAAACTGTTTTTT.

This sequence joins TRBV7-2 and TRBJ1-5, with D possibly matching TRBD1 (5 bases). The V gene's germline CDR1 is SGHTA and CDR2 FQGNSA. The CDR3 has 13 amino acids. The CDR3 protein is CASRSGYNQPQHF. In nucleotides, the CDR3 is TGTGCTAGTAGGTCAGGGTACAATCAGCCCCAGCATTTT.

This chain uses TRBV29-1 with TRBJ2-7; a possible D gene is TRBD1 (6 bases). This CDR3 spans 12 amino acids. Germline CDR1 is SQVTM and CDR2 is ANQGSEA. The V end was cut by 8 bases, the J end by 3 bases, with 14 bases between. DNA for the CDR3: TGCAGCTCAAAAGGGGACAACTACGAGCAGTACTTC. Translating it yields CSSKGDNYEQYF.

This clonotype was detected only a few times. The chain joins TRBV4-1 to TRBJ1-4; D gene uncertain. Per germline, CDR1 MGHRA and CDR2 YSYEKL. The CDR3 extends over 15 amino acids. The germline V and J ends were trimmed by 4 bases and 4 bases, with 13 bases remaining between them. For the CDR3, the DNA is TGCGCCAGCAGCCCCCTCGTGAGCCTTAATGAAAAACTGTTTTTT. It specifies CASSPLVSLNEKLFF.

This clonotype was counted ten times or more. The CDR3: CASSQDLAGGEKLFF. The CDR3 DNA sequence: TGTGCCAGCAGCCAAGATTTGGCAGGGGGGGAAAAACTGTTTTTT. This sequence joins TRBV14 and TRBJ1-4; 7 positions agree with TRBD1. The CDR3 contains 15 residues. V shed 0 bases and J 8 bases; nucleotides not matched to a gene: 6. Germline CDR1 reads SGHDN; CDR2 reads FVKESK.

The chain couples TRBV7-8 to TRBJ1-4; 10 bases are a match to TRBD1. The CDR3 extends over 15 amino acids. V was clipped by 5 bases and J by 7 bases; unmatched bases: 7. Per the germline V gene, CDR1 is SGHVS and CDR2 is FQNEAQ. The CDR3 DNA sequence: TGTGCCAGCAGCGCAGGGGGACAGGGGTCTGAAAAACTGTTTTTT. Encoded protein: CASSAGGQGSEKLFF.